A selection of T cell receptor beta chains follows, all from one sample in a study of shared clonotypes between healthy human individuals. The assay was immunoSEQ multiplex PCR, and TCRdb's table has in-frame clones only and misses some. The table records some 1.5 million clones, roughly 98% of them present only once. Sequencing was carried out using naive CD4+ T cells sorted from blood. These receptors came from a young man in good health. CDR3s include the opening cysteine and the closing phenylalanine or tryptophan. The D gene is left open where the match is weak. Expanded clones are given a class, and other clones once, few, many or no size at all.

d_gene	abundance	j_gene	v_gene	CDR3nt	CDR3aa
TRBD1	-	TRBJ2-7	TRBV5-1	TGCGCCAGCAGCTCGAAGACAGGGGGCATTTACGAGCAGTACTTC	CASSSKTGGIYEQYF
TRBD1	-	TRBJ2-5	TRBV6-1	TGTGCCAGCAGTGCATGGGACAGAAAAGAGACCCAGTACTTC	CASSAWDRKETQYF
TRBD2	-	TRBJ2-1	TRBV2	TGTGCCAGCAGTGCCTTACACCCGGGACTAGCGGGAGTTGAGCAGTTCTTC	CASSALHPGLAGVEQFF
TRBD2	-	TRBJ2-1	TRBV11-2	TGTGCCAGCAGCTCGAGACTAGCGGGAGTGCTCTACAATGAGCAGTTCTTC	CASSSRLAGVLYNEQFF
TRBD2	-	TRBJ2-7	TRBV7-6	TGTGTAAGGATCCCTATTGGGGGGGGACGGGGACCCTACGAGCAGTACTTC	CVRIPIGGGRGPYEQYF
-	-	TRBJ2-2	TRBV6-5	TGTGCCAGCAGTGTAACTAGAGGCACCGGGGAGCTGTTTTTT	CASSVTRGTGELFF
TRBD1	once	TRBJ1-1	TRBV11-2	TGTGCCAGCAGCGACAGACAGGGGGCGCAGACTGAAGCTTTCTTT	CASSDRQGAQTEAFF
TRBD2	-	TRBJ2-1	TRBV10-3	TGTGCCACGGCGGGACTAGCGGGAGACAATGAGCAGTTCTTC	CATAGLAGDNEQFF
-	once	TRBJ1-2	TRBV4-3	TGCGCCAGCAGCAACACAGTTCTTCAGGGCTACACCTTC	CASSNTVLQGYTF
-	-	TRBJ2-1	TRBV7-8	TGTGCCAGCAGCTTAGGAAGGCCACAGGAGCAGTTCTTC	CASSLGRPQEQFF
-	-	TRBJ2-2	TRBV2	TGTGCCAGCAGGGGGCCCGGGGAGCTGTTTTTT	CASRGPGELFF
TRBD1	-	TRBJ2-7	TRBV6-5	TGTGCCAGCAGTTATTTTGGGACAGGGATTTCCGAGCAGTACTTC	CASSYFGTGISEQYF
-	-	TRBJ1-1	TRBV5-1	TGCGCCAGCAGCTTCCCCAGTAGTGACTCTGAAGCTTTCTTT	CASSFPSSDSEAFF
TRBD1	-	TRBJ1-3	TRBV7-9	TGTGCCAGCAGCACGGCCGGGACAGGGTATGGAAACACCATATATTTT	CASSTAGTGYGNTIYF
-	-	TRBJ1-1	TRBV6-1	TGTGCCAGCAGTGATCTGCCGAACACTGAAGCTTTCTTT	CASSDLPNTEAFF
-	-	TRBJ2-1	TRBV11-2	TGTGCCAGCAGCTTAGTAGCCAGCAATGAGCAGTTCTTC	CASSLVASNEQFF
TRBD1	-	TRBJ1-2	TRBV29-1	TGCAGCGATACCCTCCCGGGGACAGGGGGCGCTTTGGGGGGCTACACCTTC	CSDTLPGTGGALGGYTF
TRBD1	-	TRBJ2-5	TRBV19	TGTGCCAGTAGTACCTCATGGGACAGGGGAAGAGAGACCCAGTACTTC	CASSTSWDRGRETQYF
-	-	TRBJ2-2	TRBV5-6	TGTGCCAGCAGGAGATTAAGGCCACAAAACACCGGGGAGCTGTTTTTT	CASRRLRPQNTGELFF
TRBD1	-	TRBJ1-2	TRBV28	TGTGCCAGCAGTTCGGAGACCTGGGACAGGACCGGTGGCTACACCTTC	CASSSETWDRTGGYTF
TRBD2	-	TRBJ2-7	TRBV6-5	TGTGCCAGCGAAACTAGCGGGAAACCCTACGAGCAGTACTTC	CASETSGKPYEQYF
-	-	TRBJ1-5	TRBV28	TGTGCCAGCAGCCTTAATCAGCCCCAGCATTTT	CASSLNQPQHF
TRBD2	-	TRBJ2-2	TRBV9	TGTGCCAGCAGCGTAGCGCTAGCGGGAGGCACCGGGGAGCTGTTTTTT	CASSVALAGGTGELFF